The 15 T cell receptor beta chains presented below share a single source sample, sequenced in a study of shared clonotypes between healthy human individuals. Method: immunoSEQ multiplex PCR; TCRdb's copy keeps in-frame clones and lacks some. The sample carries about 1 million clones, under 80% recorded once. The sequencing sample was made of memory CD4+ T cells sorted from blood. Regarding subset: CD45RA-negative fraction. The receptors originated from a man aged 18-30 years in good health.

This chain joins TRBV10-2 and TRBJ1-2; D is unclear. Per germline, CDR1 WSHSY and CDR2 SAAADI. Trimming stripped 2 bases from V and 5 bases from J, with 9 bases between. CDR3 size: 13 residues. CDR3 sequence: CASSEGVEYGYTF. The CDR3 region has the DNA TGCGCCAGCAGTGAGGGGGTGGAATATGGCTACACCTTC.

This chain links TRBV19 with TRBJ2-3, with TRBD1 matching over 9 bases. CDR3 size: 15 residues. In germline, CDR1 is LNHDA, CDR2 SQIVND (reference sequence). The trim removed 5 bases at V and 8 bases at J, leaving 11 bases unmatched. CDR3 bases: TGTGCCAGTAGTGTCGGGACAGGGAAAAGGCCTACGCAGTATTTT. It encodes CASSVGTGKRPTQYF.

As for this clone: A read error is likely here: a far larger clone is one base away. The same CDR3 can be traced to other DNA sequences in this sample. The chain has TRBV18 and TRBJ1-1; TRBD1 is a possible D gene (6 bases). Germline V gives CDR1 KGHSH, CDR2 LQKENI. The V gene lost 4 bases and the J gene lost 0 bases, with 9 bases spanning the gap. The CDR3 consists of 14 residues. CDR3 amino acids: CASSQGQMNTEAFF. CDR3 sequence (DNA): TGTGCCAGCTCACAGGGACAAATGAACACTGAAGCTTTCTTT.

This chain joins TRBV5-1 and TRBJ2-2; no definite D call. V lost 8 bases and J 1 base, leaving 9 bases between the germline ends. This CDR3 has 13 residues. CDR1 and CDR2 from the germline V gene are SGHRS and YFSETQ. The CDR3 reads CASARGNTGELFF. As DNA, the CDR3 is TGCGCCAGTGCTCGCGGGAACACCGGGGAGCTGTTTTTT.

This clone was picked up a small number of times. The J gene is TRBJ2-7, the V gene TRBV6-1; 7 bases agree with TRBD2. Trimming took 1 base from V and 2 from J; bases not matched to a gene: 5. CDR3 length equals 15 residues. Germline assignment: CDR1 MNHNS and CDR2 SASEGT. CDR3 protein: CASSEGSGDTYEQYF. The CDR3 DNA is TGTGCCAGCAGTGAAGGGAGCGGGGATACCTACGAGCAGTACTTC.

The chain links TRBV29-1 to TRBJ2-1; 9 bases are shared with TRBD2. Germline CDR1 SQVTM, CDR2 ANQGSEA. V was clipped by 5 bases and J by 5 bases; unmatched bases: 4. The CDR3 runs 13 residues. The CDR3 spells CSVLAGANNEQFF. The CDR3 DNA follows: TGCAGCGTTTTAGCGGGGGCAAACAATGAGCAGTTCTTC.

The chain combines TRBV9 with TRBJ2-1, with TRBD2 matching over 12 bases. The V gene end was trimmed by 0 bases and the J gene end by 9 bases; junction bases not matched to a gene: 4. Germline lookup yields CDR1 SGDLS and CDR2 YYNGEE. The CDR3 has 15 residues. The CDR3 DNA is TGTGCCAGCAGCGTAGGACTAGCGGGAGCCTCTGAGCAGTTCTTC. Translating gives CASSVGLAGASEQFF.

Only a few counts were recorded for this clone. V and J are TRBV30 and TRBJ1-4; D remains ambiguous. There are 14 residues in the CDR3. CDR1 and CDR2 from the germline V gene are GTSNPN and SVGIG (reference sequence). Trimming stripped 0 bases from V and 0 bases from J, with 5 bases between. The CDR3 here is CAWSVGATNEKLFF. The CDR3 nucleotides read TGTGCCTGGAGTGTAGGAGCAACTAATGAAAAACTGTTTTTT.

This chain uses TRBV19 with TRBJ1-2, with 9 bases fitting TRBD1. Germline trimming cut 7 bases from V and 3 bases from J; bases unmatched to any gene: 15. CDR3 length equals 17 residues. Germline CDR1 is LNHDA and CDR2 is SQIVND (reference sequence). This CDR3 is CASTGPWAQGADYGYTF. The CDR3 coding sequence is TGTGCCAGTACAGGACCCTGGGCACAGGGGGCAGACTATGGCTACACCTTC.

The V and J genes are TRBV10-3 and TRBJ2-2; D is undetermined. V lost 2 bases, J lost 6 bases, and 7 bases lay in between. The CDR3 is 13 amino acids. Germline CDR1 reads ENHRY; CDR2 reads SYGVKD. Written as DNA, the CDR3 is TGTGCCATCAGTGAGCGGGCAGCCGGGGAGCTGTTTTTT. Translated, it gives CAISERAAGELFF.

This chain links TRBV19 with TRBJ1-1; D may be TRBD1 (5 bases). Germline V gene lookup returns CDR1 LNHDA and CDR2 SQIVND (reference sequence). Trimming shortened V by 3 bases and J by 4 bases, and 12 bases separated the two germline ends. The CDR3 runs 14 residues. CDR3: CASSIWDGATEAFF. The CDR3 coding sequence is TGTGCCAGTAGTATCTGGGATGGGGCCACTGAAGCTTTCTTT. The entire variable domain, with the rest obtained from reference TRBV19 and TRBJ1-1, is as follows: DGGITQSPKYLFRKEGQNVTLSCEQNLNHDAMYWYRQDPGQGLRLIYYSQIVNDFQKGDIAEGYSVSREKKESFPLTVTSAQKNPTAFYLCASSIWDGATEAFFGQGTRLTVV.

The chain recombines TRBV6-1 with TRBJ2-2; a possible D gene is TRBD1 (5 bases). The V end was cut by 5 bases, the J end by 2 bases, with 9 bases between. Germline lookup yields CDR1 MNHNS and CDR2 SASEGT. The CDR3 contains 14 residues. CDR3 protein: CASSLQVNTGELFF. The CDR3 coding sequence is TGTGCCAGCAGTCTACAGGTTAACACCGGGGAGCTGTTTTTT.

The V call is TRBV5-6, the J call TRBJ2-3, with 8 bases lining up with TRBD2. The trim removed 4 bases at V and 8 bases at J, leaving 18 bases unmatched. The CDR3 has 17 amino acids. Germline V gene data show CDR1 as SGHDT and CDR2 as YYEEEE. In DNA form, the CDR3 reads TGTGCCAGCAGCCTTGGGGCTAGCGGGTTCAAACAGGGTACGCAGTATTTT. Residues: CASSLGASGFKQGTQYF.

The CDR3 DNA follows: TGTGCCAGCAGCACTCAGGGGCTGAACTATGGCTACACCTTC. It specifies CASSTQGLNYGYTF. V gene TRBV7-9 combines with J gene TRBJ1-2, with D possibly TRBD1 on 6 matching bases. CDR1 and CDR2 from the germline V gene are SEHNR and FQNEAQ (reference sequence). With 5 bases removed from V and 2 bases from J, the gap between germline ends came to 12 bases. The CDR3 runs 14 residues.

The V call is TRBV27, the J call TRBJ2-7; D remains ambiguous. CDR3 size: 15 residues. Germline V gives CDR1 MNHEY, CDR2 SMNVEV (reference sequence). Trimming stripped 4 bases from V and 0 bases from J, with 13 bases between. CDR3 protein: CASSYGSSSSYEQYF. The CDR3 DNA sequence: TGTGCCAGCAGTTACGGATCGAGTTCCTCCTACGAGCAGTACTTC.